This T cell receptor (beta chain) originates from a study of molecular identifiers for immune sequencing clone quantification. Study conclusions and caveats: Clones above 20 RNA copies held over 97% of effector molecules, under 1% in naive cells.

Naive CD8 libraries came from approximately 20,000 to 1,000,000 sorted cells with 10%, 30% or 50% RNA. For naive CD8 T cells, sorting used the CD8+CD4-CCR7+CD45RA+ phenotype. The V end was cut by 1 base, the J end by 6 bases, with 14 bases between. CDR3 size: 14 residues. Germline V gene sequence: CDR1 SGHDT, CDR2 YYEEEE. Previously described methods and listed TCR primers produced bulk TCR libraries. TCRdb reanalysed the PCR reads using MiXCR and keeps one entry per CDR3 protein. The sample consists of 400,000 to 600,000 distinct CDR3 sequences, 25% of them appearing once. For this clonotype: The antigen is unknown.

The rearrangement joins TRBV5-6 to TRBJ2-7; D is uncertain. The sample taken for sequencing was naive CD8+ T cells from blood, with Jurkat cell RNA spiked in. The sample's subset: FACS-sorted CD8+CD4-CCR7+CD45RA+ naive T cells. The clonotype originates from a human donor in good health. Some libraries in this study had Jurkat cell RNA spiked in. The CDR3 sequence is CASSLSGRSREQYF. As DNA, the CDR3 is TGTGCCAGCAGCTTGAGTGGCCGTTCCCGCGAGCAGTACTTC.